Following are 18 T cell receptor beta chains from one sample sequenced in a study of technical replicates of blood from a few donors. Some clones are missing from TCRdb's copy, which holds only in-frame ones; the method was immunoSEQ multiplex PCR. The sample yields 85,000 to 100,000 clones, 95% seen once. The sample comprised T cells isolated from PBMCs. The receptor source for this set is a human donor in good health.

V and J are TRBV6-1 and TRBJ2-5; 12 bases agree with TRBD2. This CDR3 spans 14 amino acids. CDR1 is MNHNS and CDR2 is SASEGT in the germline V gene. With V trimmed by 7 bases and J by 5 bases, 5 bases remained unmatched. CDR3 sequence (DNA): TGTGCCAGCATATTCGGGACTAGCGGGGAGACCCAGTACTTC. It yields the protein CASIFGTSGETQYF.

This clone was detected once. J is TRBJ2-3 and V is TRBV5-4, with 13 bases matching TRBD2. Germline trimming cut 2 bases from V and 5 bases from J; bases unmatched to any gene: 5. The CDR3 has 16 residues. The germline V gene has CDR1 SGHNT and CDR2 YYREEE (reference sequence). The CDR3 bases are TGTGCCAGCAGCTTTACTAGCGGGGGGGCCGGAGATACGCAGTATTTT. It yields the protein CASSFTSGGAGDTQYF.

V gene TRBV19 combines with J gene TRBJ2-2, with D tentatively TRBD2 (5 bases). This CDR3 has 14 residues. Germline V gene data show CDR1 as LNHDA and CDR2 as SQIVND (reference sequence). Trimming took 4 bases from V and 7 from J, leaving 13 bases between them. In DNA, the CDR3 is TGTGCCAGTAGTAATCGGGGTACGATCGGGGAGCTGTTTTTT. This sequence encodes CASSNRGTIGELFF.

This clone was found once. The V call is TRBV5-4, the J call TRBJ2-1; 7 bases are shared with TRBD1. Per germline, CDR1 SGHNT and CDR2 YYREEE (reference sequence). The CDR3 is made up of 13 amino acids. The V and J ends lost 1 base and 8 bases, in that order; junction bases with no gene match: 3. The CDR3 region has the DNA TGTGCCAGCAGCTTGTCAGGGGGTGATGAGCAGTTCTTC. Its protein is CASSLSGGDEQFF.

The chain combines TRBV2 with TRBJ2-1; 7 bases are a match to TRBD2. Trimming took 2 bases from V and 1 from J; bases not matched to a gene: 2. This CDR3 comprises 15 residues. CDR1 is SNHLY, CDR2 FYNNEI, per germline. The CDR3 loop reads CASSEQGGSYNEQFF. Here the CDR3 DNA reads TGTGCCAGCAGTGAACAGGGAGGGTCCTACAATGAGCAGTTCTTC.

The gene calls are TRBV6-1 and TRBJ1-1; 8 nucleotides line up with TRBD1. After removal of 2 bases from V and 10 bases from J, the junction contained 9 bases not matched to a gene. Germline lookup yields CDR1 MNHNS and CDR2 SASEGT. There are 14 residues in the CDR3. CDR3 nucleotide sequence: TGTGCCAGCAGTGAAAGAAGACAGGGGTGGGGAGCTTTCTTT. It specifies CASSERRQGWGAFF.

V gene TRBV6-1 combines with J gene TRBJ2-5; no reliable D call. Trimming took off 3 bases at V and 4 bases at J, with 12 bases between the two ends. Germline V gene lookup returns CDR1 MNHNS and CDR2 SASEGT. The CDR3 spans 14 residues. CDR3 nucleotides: TGTGCCAGCAGTGAGAGAGCCCTAGGAGAGACCCAGTACTTC. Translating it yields CASSERALGETQYF.

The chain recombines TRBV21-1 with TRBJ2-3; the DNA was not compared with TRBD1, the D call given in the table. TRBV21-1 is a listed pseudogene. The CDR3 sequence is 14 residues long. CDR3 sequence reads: CASRQQGSADTQYF. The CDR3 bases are TGTGCCAGCAGGCAACAGGGTTCAGCAGATACGCAGTATTTT.

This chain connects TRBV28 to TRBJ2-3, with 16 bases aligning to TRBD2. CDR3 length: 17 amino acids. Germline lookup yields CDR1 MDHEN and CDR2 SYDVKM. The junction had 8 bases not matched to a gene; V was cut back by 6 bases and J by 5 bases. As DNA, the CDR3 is TGTGCCAGCAGGCCCGGGACTAGCGGGAGGGGTGGAGATACGCAGTATTTT. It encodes CASRPGTSGRGGDTQYF.

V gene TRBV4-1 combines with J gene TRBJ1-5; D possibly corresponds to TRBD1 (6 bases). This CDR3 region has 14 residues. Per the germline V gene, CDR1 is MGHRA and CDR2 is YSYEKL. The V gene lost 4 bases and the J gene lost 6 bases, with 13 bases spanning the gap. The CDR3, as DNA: TGCGCCAGCAGCCTGGGGGGGGCGGGTCAGCCCCAGCATTTT. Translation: CASSLGGAGQPQHF.

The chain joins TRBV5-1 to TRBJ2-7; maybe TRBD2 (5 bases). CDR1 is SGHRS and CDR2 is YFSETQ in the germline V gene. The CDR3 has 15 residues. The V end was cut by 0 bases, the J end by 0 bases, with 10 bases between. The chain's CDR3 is CASSLGSGFSYEQYF. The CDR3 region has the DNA TGCGCCAGCAGCTTGGGTTCGGGATTCTCCTACGAGCAGTACTTC. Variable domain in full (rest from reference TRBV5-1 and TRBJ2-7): KAGVTQTPRYLIKTRGQQVTLSCSPISGHRSVSWYQQTPGQGLQFLFEYFSETQRNKGNFPGRFSGRQFSNSRSEMNVSTLELGDSALYLCASSLGSGFSYEQYFGPGTRLTVT.

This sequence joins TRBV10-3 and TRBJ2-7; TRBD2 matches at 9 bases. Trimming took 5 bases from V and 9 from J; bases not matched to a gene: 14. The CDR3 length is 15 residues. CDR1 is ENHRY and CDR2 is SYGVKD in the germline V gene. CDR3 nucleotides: TGTGCCATCAGTTTCTCTAGCGGGATCTTTAGCGGGCAGTACTTC. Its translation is CAISFSSGIFSGQYF.

The CDR3 reads CASSLLGTRQGEQYF. The CDR3, as DNA: TGTGCCAGCAGTTTGTTGGGGACAAGGCAGGGAGAGCAGTACTTC. This rearrangement joins TRBV27 to TRBJ2-7, with D possibly being TRBD1 (6 bases). V was cut by 3 bases and J by 7 bases, with 19 bases left in between. The CDR3 runs 15 residues. CDR1 MNHEY and CDR2 SMNVEV come from the germline V gene (reference sequence).

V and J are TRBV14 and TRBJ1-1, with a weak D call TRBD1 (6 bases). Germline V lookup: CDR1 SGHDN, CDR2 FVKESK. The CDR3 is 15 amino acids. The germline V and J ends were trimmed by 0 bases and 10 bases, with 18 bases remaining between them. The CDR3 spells CASSQDLSGRGRAFF. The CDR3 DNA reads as TGTGCCAGCAGCCAAGATTTGTCGGGCAGGGGAAGAGCTTTCTTT.

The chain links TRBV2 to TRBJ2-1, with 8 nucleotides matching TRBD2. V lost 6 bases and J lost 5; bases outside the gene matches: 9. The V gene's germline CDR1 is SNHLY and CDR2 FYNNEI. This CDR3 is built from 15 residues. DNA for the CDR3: TGTGCCAGCAGGGAGGTAGCGGGGAGGGACAATGAGCAGTTCTTC. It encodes CASREVAGRDNEQFF.

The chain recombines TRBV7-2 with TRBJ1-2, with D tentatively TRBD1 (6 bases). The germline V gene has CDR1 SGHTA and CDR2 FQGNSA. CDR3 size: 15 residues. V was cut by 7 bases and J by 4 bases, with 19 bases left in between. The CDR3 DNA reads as TGTGCCAGCACCCAGACCCCGACAGGCCTCTATGGCTACACCTTC. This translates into CASTQTPTGLYGYTF.

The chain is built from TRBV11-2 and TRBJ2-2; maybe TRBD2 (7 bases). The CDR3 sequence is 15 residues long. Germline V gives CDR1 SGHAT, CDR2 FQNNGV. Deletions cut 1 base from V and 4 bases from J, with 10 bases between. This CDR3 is CASSLVRGPTGELFF. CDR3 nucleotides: TGTGCCAGCAGCTTAGTGCGGGGGCCCACCGGGGAGCTGTTTTTT.

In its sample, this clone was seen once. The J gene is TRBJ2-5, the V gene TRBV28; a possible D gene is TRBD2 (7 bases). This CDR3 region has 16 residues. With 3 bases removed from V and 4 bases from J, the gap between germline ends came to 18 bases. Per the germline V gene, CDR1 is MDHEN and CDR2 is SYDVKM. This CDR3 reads CASSLSMGGASETQYF. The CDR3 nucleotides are TGTGCCAGCAGTTTGTCTATGGGGGGGGCATCAGAGACCCAGTACTTC.